Presented here are 19 T cell receptor beta chains from one specimen sequenced in a study of control samples from healthy donors and cancer patients (TCRdb year 2020). Libraries were prepared through the immunoSEQ multiplex PCR assay. TCRdb took this table from immuneACCESS and kept in-frame rearrangements with V and J called. Such tables lack part of the clones; where checked against another copy, unresolved V genes explain under half of the gap, and the rest is unexplained. The sample records about 130,000 clones, roughly 90% of which are singletons. The top ten constitute more than 1.5% of the sample. The material sequenced was blood. The receptors were gathered from a man younger than 30 in good health.

The rearrangement links TRBV11-2 to TRBJ2-7; D possibly uses TRBD1 or TRBD2 (5 bases each). CDR1 SGHAT and CDR2 FQNNGV come from the germline V gene. This CDR3 contains 14 residues. V lost 4 bases, J lost 2 bases, and 12 bases lay in between. The CDR3 loop reads CASSSGRKAYEQYF. The DNA for the CDR3 is TGTGCCAGCAGCTCGGGACGGAAAGCCTACGAGCAGTACTTC. Full variable domain (remainder filled in from reference TRBV11-2 and TRBJ2-7): EAGVAQSPRYKIIEKRQSVAFWCNPISGHATLYWYQQILGQGPKLLIQFQNNGVVDDSQLPKDRFSAERLKGVDSTLKIQPAKLEDSAVYLCASSSGRKAYEQYFGPGTRLTVT.

This clone was observed once. The rearrangement uses TRBV15 and TRBJ1-1; D is ambiguous. The V end was cut by 0 bases, the J end by 7 bases, with 12 bases between. This CDR3 comprises 14 residues. Germline CDR1 and CDR2: LNHNV and YYDKDF (reference sequence). CDR3 in amino acids: CATSRDGQALEAFF. The DNA for the CDR3 is TGTGCCACCAGCAGAGATGGGCAGGCCCTTGAAGCTTTCTTT. Variable domain in full (rest from reference TRBV15 and TRBJ1-1): DAMVIQNPRYQVTQFGKPVTLSCSQTLNHNVMYWYQQKSSQAPKLLFHYYDKDFNNEADTPDNFQSRRPNTSFCFLDIRSPGLGDTAMYLCATSRDGQALEAFFGQGTRLTVV.

To note about this clone: This sample includes further DNA sequences coding for the same CDR3. J is TRBJ1-1 and V is TRBV6-5; no reliable D call. Germline CDR1 MNHEY, CDR2 SVGAGI. The CDR3 sequence is 14 residues long. V was trimmed by 2 bases and J by 1 base, leaving 8 bases between them. The CDR3 spells CASSYRGRNTEAFF. The DNA for the CDR3 is TGTGCCAGCAGTTACCGAGGGAGGAACACTGAAGCTTTCTTT.

The chain carries TRBV24-1 and TRBJ1-2; D is ambiguous. The germline gives CDR1 KGHDR, CDR2 SFDVKD. Trimming left V 9 bases short and J 4 bases short, with 11 bases between. The CDR3 totals 12 residues. The CDR3 region is CATSAVGYGYTF. The CDR3 DNA sequence: TGTGCCACCTCAGCGGTCGGCTATGGCTACACCTTC.

The chain recombines TRBV5-1 with TRBJ1-5; TRBD1 is a possible D gene (5 bases). The CDR3 loop spans 14 amino acids. V was cut by 0 bases and J by 5 bases, with 9 bases left in between. Looked up from germline, CDR1 is SGHRS and CDR2 is YFSETQ. CDR3 nucleotides: TGCGCCAGCAGCTTGGCCGGGGGGGATCAGCCCCAGCATTTT. Amino acid sequence: CASSLAGGDQPQHF.

The chain has TRBV11-2 and TRBJ2-3; 8 bases are a match to TRBD2. Per germline, CDR1 SGHAT and CDR2 FQNNGV. Trimming took 4 bases from V and 0 from J; bases not matched to a gene: 9. The CDR3 has 17 amino acids. CDR3 in amino acids: CASSWEVGGASTDTQYF. CDR3 DNA sequence: TGTGCCAGCAGCTGGGAAGTCGGGGGGGCTAGCACAGATACGCAGTATTTT.

This CDR3 reads CASSYSWASGGYTF. In nucleotides, the CDR3 is TGTGCCAGCAGTTACTCGTGGGCATCGGGTGGCTACACCTTC. V is TRBV6-5 and J is TRBJ1-2; no reliable D call. The CDR3 is 14 residues long. CDR1 is MNHEY, CDR2 SVGAGI, per germline. Trimming took off 0 bases at V and 7 bases at J, with 12 bases between the two ends.

The rearrangement joins TRBV10-1 to TRBJ1-2; 11 bases match TRBD1. CDR1 is WNHNN and CDR2 is SYGVQD in the germline V gene (reference sequence). V lost 1 base and J lost 2; bases outside the gene matches: 6. The CDR3 has 17 residues. The CDR3 nucleotides read TGCGCCAGCAGTGAGTTGCGGAGGGACAGGGGGAACTATGGCTACACCTTC. Encoded protein: CASSELRRDRGNYGYTF.

The V and J genes are TRBV5-1 and TRBJ1-5; 8 positions agree with TRBD1. This CDR3 comprises 15 residues. CDR1 and CDR2 from the germline V gene are SGHRS and YFSETQ. V dropped 0 bases and J dropped 5; count of bases not matched to a gene: 4. The CDR3 DNA sequence: TGCGCCAGCAGCTTGGGGACAGGGACCTATCAGCCCCAGCATTTT. It translates to CASSLGTGTYQPQHF.

The CDR3 coding sequence is TGTGCCAGCAGTATTAAGGGGGGGGAAGCTTTCTTT. As protein: CASSIKGGEAFF. V is TRBV27 and J is TRBJ1-1; D may be TRBD1 (6 bases). Germline assignment: CDR1 MNHEY and CDR2 SMNVEV (reference sequence). Between the trimmed V and J ends, which lost 5 bases and 8 bases, there was a span of 12 bases. This CDR3 spans 12 amino acids.

The chain employs TRBV4-3 and TRBJ1-4, with TRBD1 as a possible D gene (5 bases). This CDR3 region has 15 residues. V lost 0 bases to trimming and J lost 7 bases, with 12 bases between them. From germline, CDR1 is LGHNA and CDR2 YSLEER. CDR3 region: CASSQDRGAGEKLFF. The CDR3 coding sequence is TGCGCCAGCAGCCAAGATAGGGGCGCGGGTGAAAAACTGTTTTTT.

The chain uses TRBV7-3 and TRBJ1-6; 10 nucleotides match TRBD1. Losses at the gene ends were 5 bases for V and 10 bases for J; bases not matched to a gene: 8. The CDR3 contains 15 residues. Germline V gives CDR1 SGHTA, CDR2 FQGTGA. CDR3 sequence: CASSIGTGVGSPLHF. The CDR3 DNA sequence: TGTGCCAGCAGCATTGGGACAGGGGTAGGCTCACCCCTCCACTTT.

The V gene is TRBV15, the J gene TRBJ2-7; D is undetermined. Trimming left V 5 bases short and J 5 bases short, with 10 bases between. Germline values: CDR1 LNHNV, CDR2 YYDKDF (reference sequence). The CDR3 spans 12 residues. The CDR3 bases are TGTGCCACCAGCTATATCTGGGACGAGCAGTACTTC. Translation gives CATSYIWDEQYF.

The gene calls are TRBV6-5 and TRBJ2-7, with TRBD1 as a possible D gene (5 bases). The CDR3 has 15 residues. CDR1 is MNHEY and CDR2 is SVGAGI in the germline V gene. The germline V and J ends were trimmed by 4 bases and 4 bases, with 17 bases remaining between them. For the CDR3, the DNA is TGTGCCAGCAGTTCTACTATTCCAGGGCGTTACGAGCAGTACTTC. Encoded protein: CASSSTIPGRYEQYF.

This clone was seen just once. The chain links TRBV7-2 to TRBJ1-2; unclear D gene. V was pared by 2 bases and J by 8 bases, with 15 bases between. CDR1 is SGHTA and CDR2 is FQGNSA in the germline V gene. CDR3 length: 14 residues. The CDR3 region is CASSLSPDVGGYTF. As DNA, the CDR3 is TGTGCCAGCAGCTTATCCCCGGACGTTGGGGGCTACACCTTC.

This chain links TRBV19 with TRBJ2-7; D tentatively fits TRBD1 or TRBD2 (7 bases each). The CDR3 sequence is 13 residues long. CDR1 and CDR2 (germline): LNHDA, SQIVND (reference sequence). The V and J ends lost 8 bases and 5 bases respectively, with 16 bases between them. The CDR3 DNA sequence: TGTGCCAGTGGTGCCCAGGGGGGGAACGAGCAGTACTTC. It is translated as CASGAQGGNEQYF.

This rearrangement joins TRBV18 to TRBJ2-5; the D gene could be TRBD1 or TRBD2 (5 bases each). CDR1 KGHSH and CDR2 LQKENI come from the germline V gene. This CDR3 has 13 amino acids. V gave up 5 bases and J gave up 4 bases, with 11 bases separating them. The CDR3 nucleotides read TGTGCCAGCTCATCCGGGGACGGAGAGACCCAGTACTTC. Translation gives CASSSGDGETQYF.

The chain recombines TRBV7-8 with TRBJ2-7; 8 bases are a match to TRBD2. Germline loops: CDR1 SGHVS, CDR2 FQNEAQ. The length of the CDR3 is 16 residues. The J segment lost 0 bases and the V segment lost 6 bases, leaving 10 bases of the junction unmatched. The CDR3 DNA reads as TGTGCCAGCAGTCCCCAGCGGGAGAGAAACTCCTACGAGCAGTACTTC. It is translated as CASSPQRERNSYEQYF.

This clone was observed once. This chain joins TRBV5-1 and TRBJ1-3; the match to TRBD1 covers 10 bases. The CDR3 is 18 amino acids. V gave up 2 bases and J gave up 3 bases; unmatched junction bases: 11. Germline V gives CDR1 SGHRS, CDR2 YFSETQ. The CDR3 spells CASSFEAGTGAVGNTIYF. The CDR3 nucleotides are TGCGCCAGCAGCTTCGAAGCCGGGACAGGGGCGGTTGGAAACACCATATATTTT.